This TCR beta chain was sequenced in a study of cytomegalovirus exposure and HLA in healthy donors. Whole-study context: The roughly 700 first-cohort repertoires and the 95 to 150 validation repertoires shared the same platform, a later analysis reported.

On this clone itself: Its antigen is unidentified.

Germline CDR1 is SGHVS and CDR2 is FQNEAQ. The V and J ends lost 1 base and 5 bases respectively, with 9 bases between them. This CDR3 comprises 14 residues. Sequenced by immunoSEQ multiplex PCR; TCRdb stores in-frame clones only, minus some. The sample contains roughly 120,000 clones, around nine tenths of which appear only once. Findings and limits, study-wide: Cytomegalovirus-associated TCR beta chains were listed, numbering 164. According to a later analysis, TCR clusters from the first cohort tended to co-occur in the 110 or so validation repertoires.

The sequencing sample was made of PBMCs. This receptor was taken from a woman under 40 in good health and CMV-seropositive. The chain recombines TRBV7-8 with TRBJ1-5; tentative D call: TRBD1 (6 bases). The CDR3 reads CASSLGNRDQPQHF. CDR3 sequence (DNA): TGTGCCAGCAGCTTAGGCAACAGGGATCAGCCCCAGCATTTT.